The clone carrying this T cell receptor (beta chain) was seen just once. Sequencing was performed with immunoSEQ multiplex PCR; in TCRdb, only in-frame clones are kept and a portion is missing. The sample lists about 68,000 clones; almost 90% were seen once. This entry is derived from a study of chemoradiotherapy in HPV16-positive cancers. This CDR3 has 17 residues. Germline lookup yields CDR1 GTSNPN and CDR2 SVGIG (reference sequence). Trimming left V 2 bases short and J 0 bases short, with 17 bases between. The clonotype originates from a human donor with HPV-associated anogenital cancer. This sample comprised blood, obtained from a patient who underwent chemoradiotherapy. V usage is TRBV30 and J usage is TRBJ1-5; TRBD1 is a possible D gene (6 bases). The CDR3 DNA sequence: TGTGCCTGGAGTCCCGGGACAAGTCTTTATAGCAATCAGCCCCAGCATTTT. It translates to CAWSPGTSLYSNQPQHF.